A selection of T cell receptor beta chains follows, all from one sample in a study of blood T cell repertoires in COVID-19. Using immunoSEQ multiplex PCR, the repertoire was profiled, and TCRdb retains in-frame clones only, with some absent. The table records fewer than 200,000 clones, about four fifths of them present only once. Sequenced: PBMCs or T cells enriched from blood (not recorded which). Receptor source: a young woman who had been exposed to COVID-19. Each CDR3 is given with its conserved first and last residue. The D gene is left open where the match is weak. Some rows mark clone size as missing; the rest say once, few, many or name a class of expanded clone.

>TRBV19|TRBJ1-5|.|once
CASGAPDQPQHF
TGTGCCAGTGGGGCCCCCGATCAGCCCCAGCATTTT
>TRBV3-1/TRBV3-2|TRBJ1-6|.|.
CASSPAYSYNSPLHF
TGTGCCAGCAGCCCCGCCTACTCCTATAATTCACCCCTCCACTTT
>TRBV9|TRBJ2-3|.|.
CASSVRDEGTDTQYF
TGTGCCAGCAGCGTCAGGGATGAGGGCACAGATACGCAGTATTTT
>TRBV3-1/TRBV3-2|TRBJ1-6|.|.
CASSDDGRNSPLHF
TGTGCCAGCAGCGACGACGGGAGAAATTCACCCCTCCACTTT
>TRBV3-1/TRBV3-2|TRBJ2-3|.|.
CASSQDPVGVRTDTQYF
TGTGCCAGCAGCCAAGATCCAGTCGGGGTACGGACAGATACGCAGTATTTT
>TRBV2|TRBJ1-5|TRBD1|.
CASSDGGRGGNQPQHF
TGTGCCAGCAGTGACGGGGGCAGGGGGGGCAATCAGCCCCAGCATTTT
>TRBV25-1|TRBJ2-2|TRBD2|.
CASRADGGGLTGELFF
TGTGCCAGCAGAGCCGACGGGGGGGGCCTCACCGGGGAGCTGTTTTTT
>TRBV7-9|TRBJ1-1|.|.
CASRFQAEAFF
TGTGCCAGCAGGTTCCAGGCTGAAGCTTTCTTT
>TRBV11-2|TRBJ2-7|TRBD2|.
CASSLEPSGAPYEQYF
TGTGCCAGCAGCTTAGAGCCTAGCGGGGCCCCCTACGAGCAGTACTTC
>TRBV7-8|TRBJ1-4|TRBD1|.
CASSTGQGRNEKLFF
TGTGCCAGCAGCACTGGACAGGGTAGGAATGAAAAACTGTTTTTT
>TRBV5-6|TRBJ2-5|TRBD2|.
CASTPGGAAYRQETQYF
TGTGCCAGCACCCCGGGGGGGGCGGCGTACCGTCAAGAGACCCAGTACTTC
>TRBV3-1/TRBV3-2|TRBJ2-1|TRBD2|.
CASSPAGGKNEQFF
TGTGCCAGCAGCCCAGCGGGGGGAAAGAATGAGCAGTTCTTC
>TRBV10-3|TRBJ1-1|.|.
CAISKMFGRGTEAFF
TGTGCCATCAGTAAGATGTTTGGTAGGGGCACTGAAGCTTTCTTT
>TRBV30|TRBJ1-4|TRBD1|.
CAWTTRGNEKLFF
TGTGCCTGGACGACCAGGGGGAATGAAAAACTGTTTTTT
>TRBV29-1|TRBJ1-4|.|.
CSGQFNEKLFF
TGCAGCGGACAGTTTAATGAAAAACTGTTTTTT
>TRBV5-6|TRBJ1-5|TRBD1|.
CASSLQGVNQPQHF
TGTGCCAGCAGCTTACAGGGGGTCAATCAGCCCCAGCATTTT
>TRBV7-9|TRBJ2-1|TRBD1|.
CASSSRQGFDEQFF
TGTGCCAGCAGCTCCCGACAGGGGTTCGATGAGCAGTTCTTC
>TRBV14|TRBJ2-1|.|.
CASSQDLSSEQFF
TGTGCCAGCAGCCAAGATCTTAGCAGCGAGCAGTTCTTC
>TRBV3-1/TRBV3-2|TRBJ1-2|.|many
CASRLRGDYGYTF
TGTGCCAGCAGGCTCAGAGGTGACTATGGCTACACCTTC
>TRBV7-2|TRBJ2-7|TRBD1|.
CASSPRTGLGEQYF
TGTGCCAGCAGCCCCAGGACAGGGTTGGGCGAGCAGTACTTC
>TRBV3-1/TRBV3-2|TRBJ1-1|.|.
CASSLMTGDTEAFF
TGTGCCAGCAGCCTTATGACGGGAGACACTGAAGCTTTCTTT
>TRBV19|TRBJ1-6|.|few
CASSTGSGVVYSPLHF
TGTGCCAGTAGTACCGGCTCCGGGGTAGTGTATTCCCCCCTCCACTTT
>TRBV7-2|TRBJ2-3|.|.
CASSLAADTQYF
TGTGCCAGCAGCTTAGCCGCAGATACGCAGTATTTT
>TRBV6-5|TRBJ1-1|TRBD1|.
CASRRDSYGNTEAFF
TGTGCCAGCAGACGGGACAGCTATGGGAACACTGAAGCTTTCTTT
>TRBV6-6|TRBJ1-4|.|.
CASSRFGAGVGEKLFF
TGTGCCAGCAGTCGATTTGGGGCCGGAGTAGGCGAAAAACTGTTTTTT
>TRBV7-9|TRBJ1-4|.|.
CASSFTATNEKLFF
TGTGCCAGCAGCTTCACAGCAACTAATGAAAAACTGTTTTTT
>TRBV10-1|TRBJ2-3|.|.
CASSDRVVTDTQYF
TGCGCCAGCAGTGACCGGGTCGTTACAGATACGCAGTATTTT
>TRBV5-1|TRBJ2-1|.|.
CASSKNSDKQFF
TGCGCCAGCAGCAAAAACTCTGACAAGCAGTTCTTC
>TRBV2|TRBJ1-5|.|.
CASSAQQDSNQPQHF
TGTGCCAGCAGTGCCCAACAGGATAGCAATCAGCCCCAGCATTTT
>TRBV7-9|TRBJ1-1|.|.
CASSLTKGVNTEAFF
TGTGCCAGCAGCTTGACAAAGGGGGTAAACACTGAAGCTTTCTTT
>TRBV2|TRBJ1-6|TRBD1|.
CASGTGNSPLHF
TGTGCCAGCGGGACAGGGAATTCACCCCTCCACTTT
>TRBV5-1|TRBJ1-2|TRBD1|.
CASSFTGTGMEGYTF
TGCGCCAGCAGCTTCACCGGGACAGGGATGGAAGGCTACACCTTC
>TRBV30|TRBJ1-1|.|.
CAWSVYLGAVNTEAFF
TGTGCCTGGAGTGTATATTTAGGGGCGGTGAACACTGAAGCTTTCTTT
>TRBV19|TRBJ1-2|.|.
CASSYFNYGYTF
TGTGCCAGTAGTTACTTTAACTATGGCTACACCTTC
>TRBV14|TRBJ2-1|TRBD1|.
CASSQGTGYGEQFF
TGTGCCAGCAGCCAAGGGACAGGGTACGGTGAGCAGTTCTTC
>TRBV4-1|TRBJ1-5|.|.
CASSQPGRGGRVQPQHF
TGCGCCAGCAGCCAACCGGGTCGGGGGGGGCGCGTTCAGCCCCAGCATTTT
>TRBV9|TRBJ2-7|TRBD1|.
CASSGSTGEEYEQYF
TGTGCCAGCAGCGGATCGACAGGGGAGGAGTACGAGCAGTACTTC
>TRBV7-9|TRBJ2-7|.|.
CASSLGDSYEQYF
TGTGCCAGCAGCTTAGGCGACTCCTACGAGCAGTACTTC
>TRBV25-1|TRBJ1-1|.|.
CASSAGTTEAFF
TGTGCCAGCAGTGCAGGGACTACCGAAGCTTTCTTT
>TRBV20-1|TRBJ2-7|.|.
CSAPTGAEQYF
TGCAGTGCTCCCACAGGAGCCGAGCAGTACTTC
>TRBV7-8|TRBJ1-1|.|.
CASSLVSTAEAFF
TGTGCCAGCAGCTTAGTATCCACAGCCGAAGCTTTCTTT